This T cell receptor (beta chain) is drawn from a study of T cells in Graves' hyperthyroidism and ophthalmopathy. Amplified regions were TCR beta CDR3 sequences from RNA transcripts. HTBI primers were used for first-round RT-PCR of the TCR CDR3. MiXCR was run by TCRdb on the multiplex PCR reads, yielding one entry per CDR3 protein. The sample has fewer than 750,000 distinct CDR3 sequences, about 15% seen once; the top ten hold about an eighth. This receptor was identified in a woman aged 45-60 years with Graves' ophthalmopathy. The sample consisted of blood.

Here the CDR3 DNA reads TGTGCCATCAGTGAGTCCCCGGACAGGGGAGAGCAGTACTTC. Amino acids: CAISESPDRGEQYF. The V call is TRBV10-3, the J call TRBJ2-7, with 9 bases matching TRBD1. The germline V gene has CDR1 ENHRY and CDR2 SYGVKD. CDR3 length: 14 residues. The ends lost 0 bases at V and 7 bases at J; junction bases unmatched: 4.